Detailed here is one T cell receptor beta chain. The data derive from a study of T cell changes during pregnancy in multiple sclerosis. Generated by immunoSEQ multiplex PCR, the TCRdb table keeps only in-frame clones and is missing some. This table has 50,000 to 75,000 clones, 91% appearing once. The CDR3 contains 15 residues. The ends were cut back, 4 bases at V and 0 bases at J, with 10 bases in the middle. Germline CDR1 SGHVS, CDR2 FQNEAQ. The chain joins TRBV7-8 to TRBJ1-5; D gene ambiguous. The clonotype was recovered from a female donor in good health, enrolled as a control in a pregnancy study. Specimen: peripheral blood, collected in the third trimester of pregnancy. The CDR3 is CASSYRRDSNQPQHF. The DNA of the CDR3 is TGTGCCAGCAGCTACCGGAGAGATAGCAATCAGCCCCAGCATTTT.